The 14 T cell receptor beta chains listed next were all sequenced from one sample in a study of cytomegalovirus exposure and HLA in healthy donors. Both 60 Vbeta primers and 13 Jbeta primers went into the PCR. Data came from immunoSEQ multiplex PCR; TCRdb stores just in-frame clones and leaves some out. The sample has under 200,000 clones; approximately 65% are singletons. Sequencing was carried out using PBMCs. Source of these receptors: a man in his forties in good health and CMV-seronegative.

This sequence joins TRBV29-1 and TRBJ1-1; 9 bases are shared with TRBD1. The CDR3 covers 13 residues. Germline V gene sequence: CDR1 SQVTM, CDR2 ANQGSEA. With 7 bases clipped from V and 1 base from J, the junction kept 4 bases outside the gene matches. The CDR3 reads CSGQTGGNTEAFF. The CDR3 nucleotides read TGCAGCGGCCAGACAGGGGGGAACACTGAAGCTTTCTTT.

The V call is TRBV19, the J call TRBJ2-5, with 9 positions matching TRBD2. There are 15 residues in the CDR3. Germline CDR1 LNHDA, CDR2 SQIVND (reference sequence). V was clipped by 4 bases and J by 3 bases; unmatched bases: 6. CDR3: CASSTVAGDKETQYF. The CDR3, as DNA: TGTGCCAGTAGTACGGTAGCGGGAGACAAAGAGACCCAGTACTTC.

The chain is built from TRBV9 and TRBJ2-5, with 8 bases fitting TRBD2. V lost 6 bases and J lost 2; bases outside the gene matches: 9. The CDR3 has 15 amino acids. Germline CDR1 reads SGDLS; CDR2 reads YYNGEE. CDR3 nucleotides: TGTGCCAGCACCATGAGCGGGAGACCTCAAGAGACCCAGTACTTC. Amino acid sequence: CASTMSGRPQETQYF.

The chain joins TRBV7-2 to TRBJ2-7; 9 bases match TRBD2. The CDR3 runs to 16 residues. The V gene end was trimmed by 5 bases and the J gene end by 5 bases; junction bases not matched to a gene: 13. Germline V gene data show CDR1 as SGHTA and CDR2 as FQGNSA. The CDR3, as DNA: TGTGCCAGCAGCCCCCACTTGGCTAGCGGGGCAGACGAGCAGTACTTC. Its translation: CASSPHLASGADEQYF.

The chain carries TRBV5-1 and TRBJ2-7; 7 nucleotides agree with TRBD2. The length of the CDR3 is 15 residues. CDR1 is SGHRS and CDR2 is YFSETQ in the germline V gene. V was pared by 0 bases and J by 4 bases, with 7 bases of the junction left unmatched. This CDR3 is CASSLAPRGGYEQYF. The CDR3 DNA sequence: TGCGCCAGCAGCTTGGCCCCGAGGGGAGGGTACGAGCAGTACTTC.

CDR3 protein: CASSLTSGANTGELFF. CDR3 in DNA: TGTGCCAGCAGCTTAACTAGCGGGGCTAACACCGGGGAGCTGTTTTTT. J is TRBJ2-2 and V is TRBV7-2; TRBD2 matches 10 bases. Germline V gene sequence: CDR1 SGHTA, CDR2 FQGNSA. Trimming at V came to 2 bases and at J to 2 bases, leaving 2 bases not matched to a gene. This CDR3 comprises 16 residues.

The chain combines TRBV15 with TRBJ2-1, with 7 bases fitting TRBD2. Trimming cost V 3 bases and J 6 bases; bases outside gene matches: 11. The CDR3 length is 16 residues. Germline values: CDR1 LNHNV, CDR2 YYDKDF (reference sequence). CDR3 amino acids: CATSRRATSSSNEQFF. Here the CDR3 DNA reads TGTGCCACCAGCAGGCGGGCGACTAGCTCTTCCAATGAGCAGTTCTTC. Full variable domain (outside the CDR3, taken from reference TRBV15 and TRBJ2-1): DAMVIQNPRYQVTQFGKPVTLSCSQTLNHNVMYWYQQKSSQAPKLLFHYYDKDFNNEADTPDNFQSRRPNTSFCFLDIRSPGLGDTAMYLCATSRRATSSSNEQFFGPGTRLTVL.

This clone was seen more than once but under ten times. This rearrangement joins TRBV5-6 to TRBJ2-1; 13 positions agree with TRBD2. After removal of 2 bases from V and 7 bases from J, the junction contained 9 bases not matched to a gene. In germline, CDR1 is SGHDT, CDR2 YYEEEE. This CDR3 spans 17 amino acids. The CDR3 spells CASSFVRTSGGANEQFF. The DNA for the CDR3 is TGTGCCAGCAGCTTTGTTCGGACTAGCGGGGGTGCTAATGAGCAGTTCTTC.

This clone turned up a few times. The genes are TRBV9 and TRBJ1-2; TRBD1 matches at 9 bases. Per the germline V gene, CDR1 is SGDLS and CDR2 is YYNGEE. The CDR3 spans 15 residues. The J segment lost 4 bases and the V segment lost 3 bases, leaving 7 bases of the junction unmatched. The CDR3 loop is CASSASGTGPYGYTF. Here the CDR3 DNA reads TGTGCCAGCAGCGCCTCCGGGACAGGGCCCTATGGCTACACCTTC.

J is TRBJ2-2 and V is TRBV7-3; a weak D match, TRBD2 (5 bases). Per germline, CDR1 SGHTA and CDR2 FQGTGA. This CDR3 is 14 amino acids long. The germline V and J ends were trimmed by 5 bases and 5 bases, with 12 bases remaining between them. This CDR3 is CASSPPGRTGELFF. CDR3 in DNA: TGTGCCAGCAGCCCACCGGGGAGAACCGGGGAGCTGTTTTTT.

This rearrangement joins TRBV7-9 to TRBJ1-2, with D perhaps TRBD1 (6 bases). This CDR3 has 15 residues. Per the germline V gene, CDR1 is SEHNR and CDR2 is FQNEAQ (reference sequence). V shed 5 bases and J shed 4 bases, with 17 bases lying between them. CDR3 protein: CASSPALGTSYGYTF. The CDR3 coding sequence is TGTGCCAGCAGCCCCGCGCTGGGGACAAGCTATGGCTACACCTTC.

This clone was recorded only once. The V and J genes are TRBV19 and TRBJ2-7; TRBD2 matches 10 bases. V shed 3 bases and J 4 bases; nucleotides not matched to a gene: 6. The germline V gene has CDR1 LNHDA and CDR2 SQIVND (reference sequence). The CDR3 extends over 15 amino acids. CDR3 in DNA: TGTGCCAGTAGTATTAGGGCTAGCGGGAGTTACGAGCAGTACTTC. Residues: CASSIRASGSYEQYF.

The chain couples TRBV29-1 to TRBJ1-1; D is uncertain. From germline, CDR1 is SQVTM and CDR2 ANQGSEA. The CDR3 is 13 residues long. Trimming stripped 4 bases from V and 11 bases from J, with 20 bases between. CDR3 sequence: CSVARRVSLSAFF. CDR3 DNA: TGCAGCGTTGCAAGGAGGGTATCTTTGTCGGCTTTCTTT.

The genes are TRBV19 and TRBJ2-2, with TRBD1 matching over 10 bases. The V gene end was trimmed by 1 base and the J gene end by 4 bases; junction bases not matched to a gene: 0. The germline CDR1 and CDR2 sequences are LNHDA and SQIVND (reference sequence). The length of the CDR3 is 15 residues. CDR3 nucleotides: TGTGCCAGTAGTATAGGGACAGGGGGCACCGGGGAGCTGTTTTTT. It is translated as CASSIGTGGTGELFF.